Shown below are 28 T cell receptor beta chains from a single sample sequenced in a study of beta chain features in type 1 diabetes. Study results and limitations: All four CD4+ subsets from Type 1 diabetes patients carried moderately but significantly shorter TCRB CDR3s.

TCRB transcripts that were expressed got sequenced, as all of the isolated RNA had been reverse transcribed. Repertoires were generated with immunoSEQ multiplex PCR, while TCRdb's copy carries only in-frame clones and drops some. The table has around 600,000 clones, roughly 12% seen once. Their cognate antigens are unknown. Material for sequencing was naive CD4+ T cells from blood. These receptor sequences come from a young man with type 1 diabetes.

A few counts support this clone. The rearrangement links TRBV29-1 to TRBJ2-3, with 8 bases aligning to TRBD2. Germline loops: CDR1 SQVTM, CDR2 ANQGSEA. Losses at the gene ends were 5 bases for V and 4 bases for J; bases not matched to a gene: 8. This CDR3 is built from 14 residues. The chain's CDR3 is CSVWGGTSADTQYF. The DNA of the CDR3 is TGCAGCGTTTGGGGGGGGACTAGTGCAGATACGCAGTATTTT.

This clone was recorded a few times. The chain joins TRBV7-2 to TRBJ2-5; tentative D call: TRBD2 (5 bases). The V gene lost 5 bases and the J gene lost 2 bases, with 12 bases spanning the gap. In germline, CDR1 is SGHTA, CDR2 FQGNSA. The CDR3 totals 14 residues. CDR3 loop: CASSPRPGQETQYF. In DNA form, the CDR3 reads TGTGCCAGCAGCCCACGTCCGGGACAAGAGACCCAGTACTTC.

This clone has more than one count but fewer than ten. The chain joins TRBV23-1 to TRBJ1-2; 9 nucleotides agree with TRBD1. TRBV23-1 is annotated as an ORF whose role is uncertain. The length of the CDR3 is 14 residues. The V gene end was trimmed by 8 bases and the J gene end by 8 bases; junction bases not matched to a gene: 12. The CDR3 DNA reads TGCGCCAGCTTGCCGGGACAGGGAGGTAAGGGCTACACCTTC. This translates into CASLPGQGGKGYTF.

This clone showed up just a few times. This chain links TRBV7-9 with TRBJ2-1; no reliable D call. V lost 5 bases to trimming and J lost 8 bases, with 10 bases between them. The CDR3 runs to 12 residues. CDR1 is SEHNR, CDR2 FQNEAQ, per germline (reference sequence). Here the CDR3 DNA reads TGTGCCAGCAGCGGTCTAAGGGATGAGCAGTTCTTC. Encoded protein: CASSGLRDEQFF.

To note about this clone: This CDR3 is also generated by other DNA sequences in the sample. The chain uses TRBV2 and TRBJ2-3; TRBD1 matches at 12 bases. The germline V gene encodes CDR1 SNHLY and CDR2 FYNNEI. The CDR3 sequence is 14 residues long. The trim removed 6 bases at V and 4 bases at J, leaving 2 bases unmatched. CDR3 nucleotide sequence: TGTGCCAGCAGGCGGGACAGGGGGCCAGATACGCAGTATTTT. The encoded protein is CASRRDRGPDTQYF.

The chain is built from TRBV4-3 and TRBJ2-7, with D unclear. In germline, CDR1 is LGHNA, CDR2 YSLEER. This CDR3 has 15 residues. The ends were cut back, 1 base at V and 2 bases at J, with 12 bases in the middle. The CDR3 nucleotides are TGCGCCAGCAGCCAAGTGGCGGACGCTGCCTACGAGCAGTACTTC. Translating gives CASSQVADAAYEQYF.

Many counts were recorded for this clone. The chain couples TRBV5-4 to TRBJ1-6; D unresolved. The CDR3 runs 12 residues. With 4 bases removed from V and 13 bases from J, the gap between germline ends came to 12 bases. Germline-derived CDR1 and CDR2 are SGHNT and YYREEE (reference sequence). CDR3 DNA sequence: TGTGCCAGCAGCACGAGAGGGATTCCCCTCCACTTT. Its protein product is CASSTRGIPLHF.

In its sample, this clone was seen a few times. The chain links TRBV5-1 to TRBJ1-1; possibly TRBD1 for D (6 bases). CDR3 length: 15 amino acids. CDR1 and CDR2 (germline): SGHRS, YFSETQ. V was clipped by 2 bases and J by 4 bases, with 15 bases between them. Here the CDR3 reads CASSFIDGGGTEAFF. In DNA, the CDR3 is TGCGCCAGCAGCTTTATAGACGGGGGCGGCACTGAAGCTTTCTTT.

The rearrangement joins TRBV7-2 to TRBJ2-3; no reliable D call. V was cut by 3 bases and J by 2 bases, with 9 bases left in between. The CDR3 sequence is 14 residues long. Per germline, CDR1 SGHTA and CDR2 FQGNSA. In DNA form, the CDR3 reads TGTGCCAGCAGCTTTAATCAGATCACAGATACGCAGTATTTT. Amino acids: CASSFNQITDTQYF.

This clone has at least ten counts. The chain links TRBV4-2 to TRBJ2-6; D gene unclear. Germline V gene sequence: CDR1 LGHNA, CDR2 YNFKEQ. This CDR3 region has 16 residues. Trimming pared 4 bases from V and 0 bases from J, leaving 10 bases between. This CDR3 reads CASSRLWVSGANVLTF. DNA for the CDR3: TGTGCCAGCAGCCGGCTCTGGGTCTCTGGGGCCAACGTCCTGACTTTC.

The gene calls are TRBV5-6 and TRBJ2-3, with D maybe TRBD1 (5 bases). Germline V gene data show CDR1 as SGHDT and CDR2 as YYEEEE. Trimming left V 0 bases short and J 5 bases short, with 10 bases between. This CDR3 spans 14 amino acids. The CDR3: CASSLGPGQDTQYF. Here the CDR3 DNA reads TGTGCCAGCAGCTTGGGACCAGGGCAAGATACGCAGTATTTT.

This clone showed up just a few times. This specimen includes other DNA sequences encoding the same CDR3. The chain is built from TRBV2 and TRBJ2-1; 7 positions match TRBD1. The CDR3 extends over 15 amino acids. Germline trimming cut 2 bases from V and 1 base from J; bases unmatched to any gene: 2. Germline CDR1 reads SNHLY; CDR2 reads FYNNEI. The CDR3 sequence is CASSERGQSYNEQFF. The CDR3 region has the DNA TGTGCCAGCAGTGAAAGGGGGCAATCCTACAATGAGCAGTTCTTC.

This clone was seen more than once but under ten times. This chain joins TRBV12-5 and TRBJ1-1; perhaps TRBD1 as D (6 bases). Germline V CDR1 and CDR2: LGHNT, FRNRAP. The CDR3 consists of 17 residues. Trimming shortened V by 4 bases and J by 5 bases, and 23 bases separated the two germline ends. The CDR3 DNA sequence: TGTGCTAGTGGTTCCGGTGCCACAGGGTATTGGAAGACTGAAGCTTTCTTT. Its translation is CASGSGATGYWKTEAFF. Based on the CDR3 plus reference TRBV12-5 and TRBJ1-1, the full variable domain is DARVTQTPRHKVTEMGQEVTMRCQPILGHNTVFWYRQTMMQGLELLAYFRNRAPLDDSGMPKDRFSAEMPDATLATLKIQPSEPRDSAVYFCASGSGATGYWKTEAFFGQGTRLTVV.

The chain joins TRBV19 to TRBJ2-2; possible D gene TRBD1, 6 bases. The V end lost 3 bases, the J end lost 5 bases, and 16 bases lay between the germline ends. CDR3 length: 16 residues. Germline V gives CDR1 LNHDA, CDR2 SQIVND (reference sequence). In DNA, the CDR3 is TGTGCCAGTAGTATGTCACAGGGATCGGGGACCGGGGAGCTGTTTTTT. Residues: CASSMSQGSGTGELFF.

This clone turned up a few times. The chain links TRBV27 to TRBJ2-7; 8 nucleotides agree with TRBD1. Germline CDR1 MNHEY, CDR2 SMNVEV (reference sequence). CDR3 length equals 18 residues. The V gene end was trimmed by 6 bases and the J gene end by 2 bases; junction bases not matched to a gene: 18. The CDR3 bases are TGTGCCAGCAGCCTGAGGGGCACAGGGGGGCGCTTACCCTACGAGCAGTACTTC. Translation gives CASSLRGTGGRLPYEQYF.

The chain has TRBV4-3 and TRBJ2-5; TRBD2 agrees at 8 bases. Germline-derived CDR1 and CDR2 are LGHNA and YSLEER. This CDR3 is 16 amino acids long. The V gene end was trimmed by 0 bases and the J gene end by 6 bases; junction bases not matched to a gene: 9. The CDR3 nucleotides are TGCGCCAGCAGCCAAGATAGGGCGGGGGGTAGGAAGACCCAGTACTTC. Its protein is CASSQDRAGGRKTQYF.

This clone occurred a few times. The CDR3 ends on some other residue instead of the conserved phenylalanine or tryptophan, so this is likely a read error. The chain carries TRBV28 and TRBJ2-4, with D perhaps matching TRBD1 (6 bases). This CDR3 region has 15 residues. V was clipped by 1 base and J by 4 bases, with 11 bases between them. From germline, CDR1 is MDHEN and CDR2 SYDVKM. CDR3 sequence reads: CASSLYGQGKNIQYL. CDR3 in DNA: TGTGCCAGCAGTTTATACGGCCAGGGGAAAAACATTCAGTACCTC.

This clone was seen a few times. This chain connects TRBV28 to TRBJ2-1, with 7 bases fitting TRBD1. The CDR3 has 18 residues. Germline V CDR1 and CDR2: MDHEN, SYDVKM. V gave up 6 bases and J gave up 4 bases; unmatched junction bases: 18. CDR3 DNA sequence: TGTGCCAGCAGCATAGGCTCGTCGATGGGACAGTCATACAATGAGCAGTTCTTC. Translation gives CASSIGSSMGQSYNEQFF.

Only a few counts were recorded for this clone. CDR3 DNA: TGTGCCAGCAGCGCCCGGAGGGAGACGCAGTATTTT. Its translation: CASSARRETQYF. This chain uses TRBV7-2 with TRBJ2-3, with D perhaps TRBD2 (6 bases). V was trimmed by 5 bases and J by 9 bases, leaving 12 bases between them. This CDR3 is 12 amino acids long. Germline V gene sequence: CDR1 SGHTA, CDR2 FQGNSA.

The chain uses TRBV7-3 and TRBJ2-1; possibly TRBD1 for D (6 bases). Looked up from germline, CDR1 is SGHTA and CDR2 is FQGTGA. V shed 1 base and J shed 2 bases, with 9 bases lying between them. CDR3 length: 15 residues. CDR3 bases: TGTGCCAGCAGCTTAATGGACAGTACCTACAATGAGCAGTTCTTC. Translation gives CASSLMDSTYNEQFF.

CDR3 residues: CASSVGQAEKLFF. In DNA, the CDR3 is TGTGCCAGCAGCGTAGGACAGGCTGAAAAACTGTTTTTT. The chain has TRBV9 and TRBJ1-4, with D perhaps TRBD1 (6 bases). V gave up 0 bases and J gave up 7 bases, with 7 bases separating them. From germline, CDR1 is SGDLS and CDR2 YYNGEE. The CDR3 is 13 amino acids.

This clone has just a few counts. The V call is TRBV6-6, the J call TRBJ2-5; 10 bases are shared with TRBD1. The junction had 3 bases not matched to a gene; V was cut back by 2 bases and J by 3 bases. Germline assignment: CDR1 MNHNY and CDR2 SVGAGI (reference sequence). There are 15 residues in the CDR3. The CDR3 region is CASSYRGTGEETQYF. In DNA, the CDR3 is TGTGCCAGCAGTTACCGAGGGACAGGGGAAGAGACCCAGTACTTC.

This clone was counted a few times. The J gene is TRBJ1-5, the V gene TRBV29-1; 8 bases are shared with TRBD1. Germline V gene sequence: CDR1 SQVTM, CDR2 ANQGSEA. V trimming: 7 bases; J trimming: 2 bases; junction bases outside the gene matches: 7. This CDR3 spans 14 amino acids. The CDR3 sequence: CSARTGLGNQPQHF. For the CDR3, the DNA is TGCAGCGCCCGGACAGGGTTGGGCAATCAGCCCCAGCATTTT.

This clone was counted a few times. The chain has TRBV7-9 and TRBJ2-1; D perhaps matches TRBD1 (5 bases). This CDR3 spans 13 amino acids. CDR1 is SEHNR, CDR2 FQNEAQ, per germline (reference sequence). Between the trimmed V and J ends, which lost 1 base and 9 bases, there was a span of 10 bases. The CDR3 bases are TGTGCCAGCAGCTTAGACCCAGGGTTTGAGCAGTTCTTC. This encodes CASSLDPGFEQFF. The variable domain in full, with the rest retrieved from reference TRBV7-9 and TRBJ2-1, is DTGVSQNPRHKITKRGQNVTFRCDPISEHNRLYWYRQTLGQGPEFLTYFQNEAQLEKSRLLSDRFSAERPKGSFSTLEIQRTEQGDSAMYLCASSLDPGFEQFFGPGTRLTVL.

This clone appeared a few times. This sequence joins TRBV30 and TRBJ2-5; no definite D call. Germline CDR1 GTSNPN, CDR2 SVGIG (reference sequence). Trimming cost V 2 bases and J 2 bases, with 9 bases left between them. The CDR3 totals 13 residues. The DNA for the CDR3 is TGTGCCTGGAGTCTTACGTTTCAAGAGACCCAGTACTTC. Translated, it gives CAWSLTFQETQYF.

This clone has only a few counts. The rearrangement joins TRBV4-3 to TRBJ2-5; D might be TRBD2 (6 bases). The germline CDR1 and CDR2 sequences are LGHNA and YSLEER. Trimming shortened V by 1 base and J by 5 bases, and 20 bases separated the two germline ends. CDR3 length: 17 residues. The CDR3 protein is CASSQGQTRASGETQYF. The CDR3 DNA sequence: TGCGCCAGCAGCCAAGGGCAGACTAGGGCCTCGGGGGAGACCCAGTACTTC.

The gene calls are TRBV2 and TRBJ1-1; D is undetermined. This CDR3 has 14 residues. Germline V lookup: CDR1 SNHLY, CDR2 FYNNEI. V lost 2 bases and J lost 6, with 13 bases in between. This CDR3 reads CASSELGGSAEAFF. In DNA, the CDR3 is TGTGCCAGCAGTGAATTAGGAGGGTCCGCTGAAGCTTTCTTT.

This clone has a handful of counts. CDR3 in amino acids: CASSEASWGANVLTF. CDR3 coding DNA: TGTGCCAGCAGTGAAGCCAGCTGGGGGGCCAACGTCCTGACTTTC. The V and J genes are TRBV2 and TRBJ2-6; D is uncertain. Germline V CDR1 and CDR2: SNHLY, FYNNEI. This CDR3 region has 15 residues. V lost 0 bases and J 4 bases, leaving 7 bases between the germline ends.